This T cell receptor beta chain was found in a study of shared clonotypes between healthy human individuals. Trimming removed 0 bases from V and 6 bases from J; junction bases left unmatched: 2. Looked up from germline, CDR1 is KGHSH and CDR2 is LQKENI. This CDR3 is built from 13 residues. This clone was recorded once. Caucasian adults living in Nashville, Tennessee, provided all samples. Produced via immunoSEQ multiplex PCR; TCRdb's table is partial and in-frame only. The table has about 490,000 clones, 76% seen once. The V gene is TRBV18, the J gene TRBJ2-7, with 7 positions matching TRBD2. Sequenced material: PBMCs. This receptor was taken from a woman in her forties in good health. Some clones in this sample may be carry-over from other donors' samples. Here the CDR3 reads CASSPPGRGEQYF. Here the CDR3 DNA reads TGTGCCAGCTCACCACCGGGGAGGGGCGAGCAGTACTTC.